This T cell receptor (beta chain) was found in a study of shared clonotypes between healthy human individuals. Germline lookup yields CDR1 LNHNV and CDR2 YYDKDF (reference sequence). The CDR3 totals 13 residues. The V gene lost 9 bases and the J gene lost 2 bases, with 11 bases spanning the gap. Generated by immunoSEQ multiplex PCR, the TCRdb table keeps only in-frame clones and is missing some. The sample yields some 2,100,000 clones, 90% to 95% seen once. Naive CD8 cells were CD45RO-negative, positively selected for CCR7, excluding terminally differentiated effector memory CD45RA+ cells. The rearrangement uses TRBV15 and TRBJ2-1; perhaps D is TRBD1 or TRBD2 (5 bases each). The sample was naive CD8+ T cells from PBMCs. This clonotype originated in a man between 18 and 35 years old in good health. Some clones in this sample may be carry-over from other donors' samples. The DNA of the CDR3 is TGTGCCACGGAAGGGACGGCCTACAATGAGCAGTTCTTC. Translating it yields CATEGTAYNEQFF.